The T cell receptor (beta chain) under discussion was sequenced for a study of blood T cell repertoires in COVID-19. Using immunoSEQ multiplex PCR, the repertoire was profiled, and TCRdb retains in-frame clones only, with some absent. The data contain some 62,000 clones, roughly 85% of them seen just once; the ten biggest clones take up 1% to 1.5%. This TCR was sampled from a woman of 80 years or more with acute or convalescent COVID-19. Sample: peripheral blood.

The CDR3 DNA sequence: TGTGCCAGTAGTATAGAGAGGACAGGGGCCTGGCGTACCTTC. Residues: CASSIERTGAWRTF. V is TRBV19 and J is TRBJ1-2, with TRBD1 identical over 9 bases. With V trimmed by 0 bases and J by 14 bases, 10 bases remained unmatched. CDR1 is LNHDA and CDR2 is SQIVND in the germline V gene (reference sequence). The CDR3 consists of 14 residues.